This T cell receptor beta chain stems from a study of graft-versus-host responses after intestinal transplantation. The CDR3 sequence is 15 residues long. Germline assignment: CDR1 SGHVS and CDR2 FQNEAQ. Clones were read by immunoSEQ multiplex PCR, and TCRdb kept only the in-frame ones, dropping some. The data show 100,000 to 110,000 clones, with roughly 87% seen just once and roughly 0.97% held by the top ten. As regards this clone: Its antigen remains unidentified. The junction and the germline gene differ at one end; a read error may be behind it.

Broader study findings: The recipient marrow held GvH clones, and some of them showed up first in ileum or blood.

The receptor was derived from a human donor who was the organ donor for an intestinal transplant. This material consisted of unstimulated CD4+ T cells sorted from spleen or lymph node cells, taken before transplant. This chain links TRBV7-8 with TRBJ2-2, with 9 bases aligning to TRBD1. The CDR3 loop is CASSLGDREDGELFF. CDR3 bases: TGTGCCAGCAGTTTAGGGGACAGGGAGGACGGGGAGCTGTTTTTT.